Following are 8 T cell receptor beta chains from one sample sequenced in a study of beta chain features in type 1 diabetes. Since all of the isolated RNA was reverse transcribed, expressed TCRB transcripts were what got sequenced. Assay used: immunoSEQ multiplex PCR; TCRdb lists only in-frame clones, some missing. The table has 850,000 to 900,000 clones, 17% seen once. Input material: naive CD4+ T cells from blood. Receptors were obtained from a woman aged 18 to 35 in good health.

This clone was observed a handful of times. The rearrangement joins TRBV7-2 to TRBJ2-7; 10 bases are a match to TRBD2. CDR3 size: 15 residues. The V and J ends lost 4 bases and 4 bases, in that order; junction bases with no gene match: 7. Germline V gives CDR1 SGHTA, CDR2 FQGNSA. The CDR3 is CASSSSTSGRYEQYF. The CDR3 region has the DNA TGTGCCAGCAGCTCGTCGACTAGCGGGCGGTACGAGCAGTACTTC.

The rearrangement links TRBV7-6 to TRBJ1-3, with D possibly being TRBD1 (6 bases). CDR1 is SGHVS, CDR2 FNYEAQ, per germline. V was clipped by 5 bases and J by 0 bases, with 11 bases between them. CDR3 size: 15 residues. CDR3 loop: CASSPLTGSGNTIYF. The CDR3 nucleotides are TGTGCCAGCAGCCCCCTGACAGGCTCTGGAAACACCATATATTTT.

This chain joins TRBV4-2 and TRBJ1-2; D unresolved. Germline assignment: CDR1 LGHNA and CDR2 YNFKEQ. Trimming pared 0 bases from V and 6 bases from J, leaving 8 bases between. The CDR3 is 13 amino acids. The CDR3 DNA reads as TGTGCCAGCAGCCAAGATCGGGCTCATGGCTACACCTTC. Protein: CASSQDRAHGYTF.

The sample holds many counts of this clone. This sequence joins TRBV10-3 and TRBJ2-4, with D unresolved. The germline V and J ends were trimmed by 2 bases and 8 bases, with 10 bases remaining between them. CDR1 and CDR2 (germline): ENHRY, SYGVKD. This CDR3 is 13 amino acids long. The CDR3 DNA follows: TGTGCCATCAGTGAGAATAAAGGAGACATTCAGTACTTC. This gives the protein CAISENKGDIQYF.

Details on this clone: Other DNA sequences from this sample encode an identical CDR3 as well. The chain carries TRBV6-5 and TRBJ2-7; D unclear. Germline loops: CDR1 MNHEY, CDR2 SVGAGI. This CDR3 comprises 13 residues. V was trimmed by 2 bases and J by 2 bases, leaving 7 bases between them. CDR3 coding DNA: TGTGCCAGCAGTTACCGACTGGCCTACGAGCAGTACTTC. It translates to CASSYRLAYEQYF.

CDR3 residues: CAISDREGETQYF. For the CDR3, the DNA is TGTGCCATCAGTGATCGGGAGGGTGAGACCCAGTACTTC. The rearrangement links TRBV10-3 to TRBJ2-5; 8 bases are a match to TRBD2. The V gene's germline CDR1 is ENHRY and CDR2 SYGVKD. This CDR3 contains 13 residues. With 3 bases clipped from V and 5 bases from J, the junction kept 2 bases outside the gene matches.

This clone was observed a handful of times. The rearrangement links TRBV18 to TRBJ1-1; 7 bases are a match to TRBD1. Germline assignment: CDR1 KGHSH and CDR2 LQKENI. This CDR3 region has 13 residues. Trimming at V came to 4 bases and at J to 5 bases, leaving 4 bases not matched to a gene. CDR3 nucleotides: TGTGCCAGCTCACGGGGGACAGTTACTGAAGCTTTCTTT. It codes for CASSRGTVTEAFF.

The genes are TRBV2 and TRBJ2-1; possibly TRBD1 for D (5 bases). The germline V gene has CDR1 SNHLY and CDR2 FYNNEI. The length of the CDR3 is 15 residues. Between the trimmed V and J ends, which lost 4 bases and 4 bases, there was a span of 14 bases. This CDR3 reads CASSVLRTQYNEQFF. As DNA, the CDR3 is TGTGCCAGCAGTGTGTTGCGGACACAGTACAATGAGCAGTTCTTC.